A single sample is the source of the 10 T cell receptor beta chains below, sequenced in a study of cytomegalovirus exposure and HLA in healthy donors. Here immunoSEQ multiplex PCR was the method, and the copy in TCRdb shows in-frame clones only, minus some. The sample records hundreds of thousands of clones, roughly 90% being singletons. Sequencing used PBMCs. The receptors derive from a man younger than 35 in good health and CMV-seropositive.

The chain uses TRBV15 and TRBJ2-7; 9 nucleotides align to TRBD1. The V gene's germline CDR1 is LNHNV and CDR2 YYDKDF (reference sequence). The CDR3 extends over 12 amino acids. The V segment lost 6 bases and the J segment 5 bases; nucleotides outside the gene matches: 2. CDR3 sequence reads: CATRGTGNEQYF. The CDR3 DNA is TGTGCCACCAGGGGGACAGGGAACGAGCAGTACTTC.

The count of this clone is one. The J gene is TRBJ1-1, the V gene TRBV30, with D hard to call. Trimming pared 5 bases from V and 1 base from J, leaving 8 bases between. Germline V CDR1 and CDR2: GTSNPN, SVGIG (reference sequence). The CDR3 is 12 amino acids. The CDR3 nucleotides are TGTGCCTGGGTGCGGGGGAACACTGAAGCTTTCTTT. As protein: CAWVRGNTEAFF.

The rearrangement joins TRBV29-1 to TRBJ1-1, with 7 bases matching TRBD1. V lost 6 bases to trimming and J lost 3 bases; unmatched junction nucleotides: 4. CDR1 is SQVTM, CDR2 ANQGSEA, per germline. CDR3 length: 12 amino acids. CDR3 sequence (DNA): TGCAGCGTGAAAACAGGGGACACTGAAGCTTTCTTT. It encodes CSVKTGDTEAFF.

This chain connects TRBV4-3 to TRBJ2-1; no firm D call. The CDR3 runs 13 residues. V lost 0 bases and J lost 9, with 9 bases in between. The germline V gene encodes CDR1 LGHNA and CDR2 YSLEER. This CDR3 is CASSQDPAAEQFF. CDR3 bases: TGCGCCAGCAGCCAAGATCCAGCCGCTGAGCAGTTCTTC.

This chain connects TRBV15 to TRBJ1-1, with 10 positions matching TRBD1. This CDR3 is 17 amino acids long. The junction had 5 bases not matched to a gene; V was cut back by 0 bases and J by 1 base. Germline CDR1 reads LNHNV; CDR2 reads YYDKDF (reference sequence). The CDR3 spells CATSRDAGQGENTEAFF. The CDR3, as DNA: TGTGCCACCAGCAGAGATGCCGGACAGGGGGAGAACACTGAAGCTTTCTTT.

This clone occurred once. This sequence joins TRBV19 and TRBJ1-1, with 10 nucleotides matching TRBD1. The CDR3 sequence is 13 residues long. V was pared by 3 bases and J by 9 bases, with 4 bases of the junction left unmatched. CDR1 LNHDA and CDR2 SQIVND come from the germline V gene (reference sequence). CDR3 in DNA: TGTGCCAGTAGTATTGACAGGGGGCGGCAAGCTTTCTTT. Translated, it gives CASSIDRGRQAFF.

The rearrangement uses TRBV11-2 and TRBJ1-5, with a tentative D call TRBD1 (6 bases). Germline V gives CDR1 SGHAT, CDR2 FQNNGV. Deletions cut 0 bases from V and 5 bases from J, with 8 bases between. The CDR3 is 14 amino acids. CDR3 region: CASSLDQGYQPQHF. CDR3 coding DNA: TGTGCCAGCAGCTTAGATCAGGGGTATCAGCCCCAGCATTTT.

V and J are TRBV5-1 and TRBJ2-1; TRBD2 might be the D (5 bases). In germline, CDR1 is SGHRS, CDR2 YFSETQ. Trimming took off 2 bases at V and 0 bases at J, with 6 bases between the two ends. The CDR3 contains 14 residues. CDR3 loop: CASSFGDSYNEQFF. Here the CDR3 DNA reads TGCGCCAGCAGCTTCGGGGACTCCTACAATGAGCAGTTCTTC.

This chain joins TRBV13 and TRBJ1-2; TRBD1 matches at 8 bases. This CDR3 comprises 15 residues. The J segment lost 4 bases and the V segment lost 0 bases, leaving 4 bases of the junction unmatched. Germline V gene data show CDR1 as PRHDT and CDR2 as FYEKMQ (reference sequence). This CDR3 is CASSLGQGAGYGYTF. CDR3 bases: TGTGCCAGCAGCTTAGGCCAGGGGGCTGGCTATGGCTACACCTTC.

This clone was counted only a few times. The rearrangement joins TRBV6-5 to TRBJ1-4; D not resolved. The germline gives CDR1 MNHEY, CDR2 SVGAGI. V gave up 2 bases and J gave up 7 bases, with 11 bases separating them. This CDR3 is 14 amino acids long. The CDR3 reads CASSYTPDGEKLFF. As DNA, the CDR3 is TGTGCCAGCAGTTACACCCCCGACGGTGAAAAACTGTTTTTT.